The clone carrying this TCR beta chain was recorded only once. This specimen comes from a study of blood T cell repertoires in COVID-19. For the study at large: Researchers got acute and convalescent COVID-19 samples from the United States, Italy and Spain. The cDNA or gDNA used as material had been derived from T cells, B-cell-depleted T cells, or PBMCs.

This CDR3 contains 14 residues. CDR1 and CDR2 from the germline V gene are LGHDT and YNNKEL (reference sequence). The V end lost 1 base, the J end lost 4 bases, and 8 bases lay between the germline ends. Original data processing: Quantification of nucleated cells was approximated via reference gene primer amplification. Only in-frame clones appear in the TCRdb table, and some are missing; sequencing was by immunoSEQ multiplex PCR. V, J and clone size are those of that table, while D and trimming were read from the DNA. Here the sample spans around 220,000 clones, around 85% being singletons. The sequence derives from a woman aged 45-59 years with acute or convalescent COVID-19. Sequencing was carried out using peripheral blood. The chain uses TRBV3-1 (or the pseudogene TRBV3-2) and TRBJ2-1; D is uncertain. The CDR3 DNA is TGTGCCAGCAGCCAAGGAGGCACTTACAATGAGCAGTTCTTC. Translation gives CASSQGGTYNEQFF.